A single sample gave rise to the 25 T cell receptor beta chains below, sequenced in a study of beta chain features in type 1 diabetes. Study-wide points: Significant though moderate, a shortening of TCRB CDR3s appeared in all four CD4+ subsets of Type 1 diabetes patients.

These TCRs are of unknown antigen specificity. The whole isolated RNA underwent reverse transcription, so sequencing captured expressed TCRB transcripts. Clones were sequenced by immunoSEQ multiplex PCR, and TCRdb holds only the in-frame ones, with some missing. The sample lists fewer than 450,000 clones, 13% seen once, with roughly 0.015% in the top ten. What was sequenced was naive CD4+ T cells from blood. These receptors were collected from a woman aged 18-29 years with type 1 diabetes.

The table lists this clone with a few counts. CDR3 nucleotides: TGTGCCAGCAGCACAAGACCGGGTCCTGGACATAATGAAAAACTGTTTTTT. Protein product: CASSTRPGPGHNEKLFF. The rearrangement links TRBV7-9 to TRBJ1-4; the D gene is possibly TRBD1 (5 bases). Deletions cut 5 bases from V and 4 bases from J, with 20 bases between. Germline assignment: CDR1 SEHNR and CDR2 FQNEAQ (reference sequence). CDR3 length equals 17 residues.

This clone was detected only a few times. The chain has TRBV7-2 and TRBJ1-2; 7 bases fit TRBD1. The CDR3 loop spans 13 amino acids. Germline CDR1 SGHTA, CDR2 FQGNSA. J lost 6 bases, V lost 5 bases, and 6 bases had no gene match. CDR3 residues: CASSLDRVDGYTF. CDR3 coding DNA: TGTGCCAGCAGCCTTGACAGGGTCGATGGCTACACCTTC.

This clone has only a few counts. This rearrangement joins TRBV7-6 to TRBJ2-1; TRBD2 agrees at 9 bases. From germline, CDR1 is SGHVS and CDR2 FNYEAQ. V shed 2 bases and J 0 bases; nucleotides not matched to a gene: 5. CDR3 length: 17 residues. This CDR3 is CASSLMSGRSSYNEQFF. As DNA, the CDR3 is TGTGCCAGCAGCTTAATGAGCGGGAGGAGCTCCTACAATGAGCAGTTCTTC.

The chain is built from TRBV4-3 and TRBJ2-2; 10 bases align to TRBD2. The CDR3 totals 18 residues. The V gene's germline CDR1 is LGHNA and CDR2 YSLEER. With 0 bases clipped from V and 3 bases from J, the junction kept 7 bases outside the gene matches. CDR3 coding DNA: TGCGCCAGCAGCCAAGATCGTGCTAGCGGGAGAGACACCGGGGAGCTGTTTTTT. It encodes CASSQDRASGRDTGELFF.

This clone has more than one count but fewer than ten. CDR3 coding DNA: TGTGCCAGTAGTACCAGGACTAGCGGCAAAAACATTCAGTACTTC. This gives the protein CASSTRTSGKNIQYF. The chain couples TRBV19 to TRBJ2-4, with 10 bases that match TRBD2. The CDR3 length is 15 residues. The V gene's germline CDR1 is LNHDA and CDR2 SQIVND (reference sequence). J was trimmed by 3 bases and V by 4 bases; bases with no gene match: 3.

Turning to this clone: This same CDR3 is encoded by further DNA sequences in the sample. The chain uses TRBV5-4 and TRBJ2-1; 9 bases align to TRBD1. The CDR3 loop spans 15 amino acids. The V and J ends lost 4 bases and 2 bases, in that order; junction bases with no gene match: 4. Per germline, CDR1 SGHNT and CDR2 YYREEE (reference sequence). CDR3 sequence reads: CASSLGQGPYNEQFF. The CDR3 bases are TGTGCCAGCAGCCTGGGACAGGGTCCCTACAATGAGCAGTTCTTC.

This clone was counted a few times. This chain connects TRBV4-3 to TRBJ1-2; D uncertain. Trimming removed 0 bases at V and 4 bases at J, with 12 bases between. Germline V gene sequence: CDR1 LGHNA, CDR2 YSLEER. This CDR3 is 15 amino acids long. The CDR3: CASSQDPPGIYGYTF. The CDR3 DNA is TGCGCCAGCAGCCAAGATCCCCCAGGTATCTATGGCTACACCTTC.

This clone was seen only a few times. CDR3 loop: CASSLGLTGSYGYTF. Written as DNA, the CDR3 is TGTGCCAGCAGCTTAGGCCTCACAGGGTCTTATGGCTACACCTTC. The V gene is TRBV7-9, the J gene TRBJ1-2, with D maybe TRBD1 (6 bases). CDR3 size: 15 residues. V shed 1 base and J shed 5 bases, with 14 bases lying between them. Germline V gene lookup returns CDR1 SEHNR and CDR2 FQNEAQ (reference sequence).

This clone has only a few counts. The J gene is TRBJ1-5, the V gene TRBV19, with D possibly being TRBD1 (6 bases). The length of the CDR3 is 16 residues. CDR1 is LNHDA and CDR2 is SQIVND in the germline V gene (reference sequence). With 6 bases removed from V and 5 bases from J, the gap between germline ends came to 20 bases. The CDR3 loop reads CASSKLGVGADQPQHF. In DNA form, the CDR3 reads TGTGCCAGTAGCAAACTCGGGGTGGGGGCTGATCAGCCCCAGCATTTT.

The rearrangement joins TRBV7-6 to TRBJ2-7, with a possible D match to TRBD2 (5 bases). The germline V and J ends were trimmed by 1 base and 7 bases, with 14 bases remaining between them. This CDR3 has 14 residues. Germline assignment: CDR1 SGHVS and CDR2 FNYEAQ. CDR3 in DNA: TGTGCCAGCAGCTTAGAGGTTCCCTCGGGGGAGCAGTACTTC. It is translated as CASSLEVPSGEQYF.

With respect to this clone: The same CDR3 is also encoded by other DNA sequences in this sample. The CDR3 spells CASSPSTDTQYF. Written as DNA, the CDR3 is TGTGCCAGCAGCCCGTCTACAGATACGCAGTATTTT. V and J are TRBV6-5 and TRBJ2-3, with D unresolved. There are 12 residues in the CDR3. CDR1 and CDR2 from the germline V gene are MNHEY and SVGAGI. The V and J ends lost 6 bases and 3 bases respectively, with 7 bases between them.

J is TRBJ2-1 and V is TRBV11-2; weak D call: TRBD1 (5 bases). Germline V gene data show CDR1 as SGHAT and CDR2 as FQNNGV. V gave up 5 bases and J gave up 5 bases, with 16 bases separating them. This CDR3 contains 15 residues. The CDR3 spells CASSTRQFPNNEQFF. The CDR3, as DNA: TGTGCCAGCAGCACCCGACAGTTTCCTAACAATGAGCAGTTCTTC.

The chain is built from TRBV5-1 and TRBJ2-1; 13 bases fit TRBD2. The CDR3 totals 17 residues. V was pared by 3 bases and J by 7 bases, with 10 bases of the junction left unmatched. Germline CDR1 and CDR2: SGHRS and YFSETQ. CDR3 nucleotides: TGCGCCAGCAGCTCGGGACTAGCGGGGATCAATCGGAATGAGCAGTTCTTC. Its protein product is CASSSGLAGINRNEQFF.

This clone was counted a few times. The genes are TRBV6-5 and TRBJ2-3; 8 nucleotides agree with TRBD2. Germline trimming cut 6 bases from V and 2 bases from J; bases unmatched to any gene: 4. The CDR3 runs 14 residues. Germline-derived CDR1 and CDR2 are MNHEY and SVGAGI. CDR3 nucleotide sequence: TGTGCCAGCAGCCGTAGCGGGGCCACAGATACGCAGTATTTT. As protein: CASSRSGATDTQYF.

The chain links TRBV1 to TRBJ2-7; the tabulated D call, TRBD2, remains unverified against the DNA. TRBV1 is classified as a pseudogene. CDR3 length: 16 amino acids. CDR3 loop: CTSSQDLREKTYEQYF. The CDR3 region has the DNA TGCACCAGCAGCCAAGATCTTCGGGAGAAAACCTACGAGCAGTACTTC.

The chain couples TRBV5-1 to TRBJ2-3; 7 bases fit TRBD2. V lost 1 base, J lost 4 bases, and 6 bases stayed unmatched. The CDR3 spans 15 residues. Germline assignment: CDR1 SGHRS and CDR2 YFSETQ. CDR3 loop: CASSLSGLVPDTQYF. The CDR3 DNA reads TGCGCCAGCAGCTTGAGTGGACTAGTCCCAGATACGCAGTATTTT.

This clone was counted a few times. The CDR3 sequence is CAISPGQGAQRAGELFF. CDR3 nucleotide sequence: TGTGCCATCAGCCCGGGACAGGGGGCACAAAGGGCCGGGGAGCTGTTTTTT. The chain combines TRBV10-3 with TRBJ2-2; 12 positions agree with TRBD1. The CDR3 extends over 17 amino acids. V was pared by 6 bases and J by 6 bases, with 11 bases of the junction left unmatched. Germline V gene data show CDR1 as ENHRY and CDR2 as SYGVKD.

This clone was picked up a small number of times. This chain uses TRBV19 with TRBJ1-2; D perhaps matches TRBD1 (5 bases). V was trimmed by 1 base and J by 8 bases, leaving 17 bases between them. The CDR3 covers 15 residues. CDR1 is LNHDA and CDR2 is SQIVND in the germline V gene (reference sequence). The CDR3 reads CASSIGPRVQLGYTF. The DNA for the CDR3 is TGTGCCAGTAGTATAGGTCCCAGGGTCCAACTGGGCTACACCTTC. Full variable domain (rest looked up from reference TRBV19 and TRBJ1-2): DGGITQSPKYLFRKEGQNVTLSCEQNLNHDAMYWYRQDPGQGLRLIYYSQIVNDFQKGDIAEGYSVSREKKESFPLTVTSAQKNPTAFYLCASSIGPRVQLGYTFGSGTRLTVV.

This clone was detected only a few times. The DNA for the CDR3 is TGTGCCAGCAGCCCTAGACTAGCGGGAGGGCCCTGGGCCAAAAACATTCAGTACTTC. Its translation: CASSPRLAGGPWAKNIQYF. This chain links TRBV9 with TRBJ2-4, with 14 bases identical to TRBD2. The CDR3 is 19 amino acids. CDR1 and CDR2 (germline): SGDLS, YYNGEE. The junction had 10 bases not matched to a gene; V was cut back by 4 bases and J by 1 base.

This clone was observed a handful of times. This rearrangement joins TRBV6-6 to TRBJ2-1, with TRBD2 matching 10 bases. The CDR3 runs 15 residues. V shed 6 bases, J shed 6 bases, and the junction held 8 bases outside the gene matches. CDR1 is MNHNY and CDR2 is SVGAGI in the germline V gene (reference sequence). CDR3: CASRNKREGPNEQFF. The CDR3 region has the DNA TGTGCCAGCAGAAACAAGCGGGAGGGCCCCAATGAGCAGTTCTTC.

CDR3 loop: CASRSLAGLYNEQFF. The CDR3 bases are TGTGCCAGCAGGTCACTAGCGGGATTATACAATGAGCAGTTCTTC. This chain connects TRBV6-5 to TRBJ2-1, with 10 bases that match TRBD2. CDR1 and CDR2 from the germline V gene are MNHEY and SVGAGI. This CDR3 has 15 residues. Trimming cost V 6 bases and J 4 bases; bases outside gene matches: 6.

J is TRBJ1-2 and V is TRBV27; D may be TRBD1 (6 bases). V shed 5 bases and J shed 8 bases, with 12 bases lying between them. This CDR3 contains 12 residues. Germline-derived CDR1 and CDR2 are MNHEY and SMNVEV (reference sequence). The CDR3 coding sequence is TGTGCCAGCAGTAGGTTGGGGGCAGGCTACACCTTC. Translating gives CASSRLGAGYTF.

The rearrangement uses TRBV6-5 and TRBJ1-5; 7 nucleotides line up with TRBD1. Germline trimming cut 5 bases from V and 5 bases from J; bases unmatched to any gene: 6. Looked up from germline, CDR1 is MNHEY and CDR2 is SVGAGI. CDR3 length: 14 amino acids. The DNA of the CDR3 is TGTGCCAGCAGTAACAGGGGTGGGCATCAGCCCCAGCATTTT. Its translation: CASSNRGGHQPQHF.

This chain uses TRBV6-5 with TRBJ2-5; D perhaps matches TRBD1 (8 bases). The CDR3 length is 13 residues. CDR1 is MNHEY and CDR2 is SVGAGI in the germline V gene. Trimming removed 6 bases at V and 7 bases at J, with 15 bases between. DNA for the CDR3: TGTGCCAGCAGCCGAACAGGGGGGGGGACCCAGTACTTC. This gives the protein CASSRTGGGTQYF.

This clone was observed a handful of times. The chain joins TRBV7-2 to TRBJ2-1; 10 nucleotides match TRBD2. Germline V gene sequence: CDR1 SGHTA, CDR2 FQGNSA. The V segment lost 1 base and the J segment 5 bases; nucleotides outside the gene matches: 8. This CDR3 has 17 amino acids. The chain's CDR3 is CASSLGGTSGINNEQFF. CDR3 coding DNA: TGTGCCAGCAGCTTAGGGGGCACTAGCGGGATCAACAATGAGCAGTTCTTC.